The rows below give T cell receptor beta chains drawn from one sample of a study of beta chain features in type 1 diabetes. Libraries were prepared by immunoSEQ multiplex PCR; TCRdb keeps only in-frame clonotypes and omits some of them. Of a few hundred thousand clones detected, 20% to 25% appear once; the ten largest clones hold 0.012%. The sample consisted of naive CD4+ T cells from blood. The receptors derive from a woman in her 30s with type 1 diabetes. Each CDR3 is given with its conserved first and last residue. The D gene is left open where the match is weak. For some rows the clone size is stated as once, few or many, or as a class when expanded; others skip it.

D,size,V,J,CDR3,DNA
TRBD1,-,TRBV28,TRBJ1-2,CASSLDRGVYGYTF,TGTGCCAGCAGTTTGGACAGGGGTGTCTATGGCTACACCTTC
TRBD1,few,TRBV25-1,TRBJ2-7,CASSDPSRTGKYEQYF,TGTGCCAGCAGTGACCCCTCCCGGACAGGAAAATACGAGCAGTACTTC
TRBD1,few,TRBV27,TRBJ2-1,CASTQDRGLYNEQFF,TGTGCCAGCACCCAAGACAGGGGTCTCTACAATGAGCAGTTCTTC
TRBD1,-,TRBV29-1,TRBJ2-7,CSVGQAYEQYF,TGCAGCGTGGGACAGGCCTACGAGCAGTACTTC
TRBD2,-,TRBV4-1,TRBJ2-5,CASRRTSGSGETQYF,TGCGCCAGCAGACGGACTAGCGGGAGCGGGGAGACCCAGTACTTC
-,-,TRBV19,TRBJ2-3,CASTGSTDTQYF,TGTGCCAGTACCGGGAGTACAGATACGCAGTATTTT
TRBD2,few,TRBV27,TRBJ2-1,CASTLLSGRGNNEQFF,TGTGCCAGCACATTGTTGAGCGGGAGAGGTAACAATGAGCAGTTCTTC
-,-,TRBV9,TRBJ2-1,CASSVGGSGYNEQFF,TGTGCCAGCAGCGTAGGAGGTAGCGGCTACAATGAGCAGTTCTTC
TRBD1,-,TRBV29-1,TRBJ1-2,CSVSLGQGGGYTF,TGCAGCGTTTCCTTAGGACAGGGAGGGGGCTACACCTTC
-,few,TRBV10-3,TRBJ2-6,CAISRVPGANVLTF,TGTGCCATCAGCCGGGTCCCTGGGGCCAACGTCCTGACTTTC
-,-,TRBV7-3,TRBJ2-3,CASSLGALRDTQYF,TGTGCCAGCAGCTTAGGGGCCTTGAGAGATACGCAGTATTTT
-,-,TRBV5-1,TRBJ2-3,CASSLWGPDTQYF,TGCGCCAGCAGCTTATGGGGCCCAGATACGCAGTATTTT
-,few,TRBV4-2,TRBJ2-7,CASSQDAASSYEQYF,TGTGCCAGCAGCCAAGACGCAGCGAGCTCCTACGAGCAGTACTTC
-,-,TRBV9,TRBJ2-1,CASSVGGTFYNEQFF,TGTGCCAGCAGCGTAGGGGGGACATTCTACAATGAGCAGTTCTTC
TRBD1,-,TRBV11-1,TRBJ2-7,CASSIGTDYEQYF,TGTGCCAGCAGCATCGGGACAGACTACGAGCAGTACTTC
TRBD1,-,TRBV6-5,TRBJ1-5,CASSLSGTGNQPQHF,TGTGCCAGCAGTCTTTCCGGGACAGGGAATCAGCCCCAGCATTTT
-,few,TRBV7-9,TRBJ2-2,CASQGLTTTGELFF,TGTGCCAGCCAGGGGTTGACGACCACCGGGGAGCTGTTTTTT
-,-,TRBV27,TRBJ1-5,CASSLWGGNQPQHF,TGTGCCAGCAGTTTATGGGGAGGCAATCAGCCCCAGCATTTT
-,-,TRBV19,TRBJ1-1,CASSIHRDGTEAFF,TGTGCCAGTAGTATTCACAGGGATGGCACTGAAGCTTTCTTT
TRBD2,-,TRBV30,TRBJ2-1,CAWGTSGSQDEQFF,TGTGCCTGGGGCACTAGCGGGAGTCAGGATGAGCAGTTCTTC
TRBD1,once,TRBV25-1,TRBJ2-7,CASGAMDRIYEQYF,TGTGCCAGCGGAGCTATGGACAGGATCTACGAGCAGTACTTC
-,-,TRBV7-8,TRBJ2-1,CASSLVGPYNEQFF,TGTGCCAGCAGCTTAGTGGGGCCCTACAATGAGCAGTTCTTC
-,few,TRBV25-1,TRBJ2-2,CASSDFRNTGELFF,TGTGCCAGCAGTGATTTCAGGAACACCGGGGAGCTGTTTTTT
-,-,TRBV9,TRBJ2-7,CASSVDGGTTPTYEQYF,TGTGCCAGCAGCGTAGATGGCGGGACCACCCCTACCTACGAGCAGTACTTC
TRBD1,-,TRBV5-1,TRBJ1-5,CASSLDGTGPQHF,TGCGCCAGCAGCTTGGACGGGACAGGTCCCCAGCATTTT
-,few,TRBV4-1,TRBJ2-7,CASSQDNARAYEQYF,TGCGCCAGCAGCCAAGATAATGCCAGGGCGTACGAGCAGTACTTC
TRBD2,few,TRBV5-4,TRBJ2-2,CASSYEAVGGGISGELFF,TGTGCCAGCAGCTACGAAGCCGTCGGGGGAGGGATTAGCGGGGAGCTGTTTTTT
TRBD2,-,TRBV18,TRBJ2-5,CASSPGLDQETQYF,TGTGCCAGCTCACCGGGACTAGACCAAGAGACCCAGTACTTC
-,few,TRBV2,TRBJ1-5,CASSALDPNNQPQHF,TGTGCCAGCAGTGCTTTAGATCCAAACAATCAGCCCCAGCATTTT
TRBD1,-,TRBV18,TRBJ2-6,CASSAGQGAPGANVLTF,TGTGCCAGCTCAGCGGGACAGGGGGCGCCTGGGGCCAACGTCCTGACTTTC
-,once,TRBV30,TRBJ1-3,CAWSPWAGSGNTIYF,TGTGCCTGGAGCCCCTGGGCGGGCTCTGGAAACACCATATATTTT
-,-,TRBV30,TRBJ1-1,CAWSAPGTLNTEAFF,TGTGCCTGGAGTGCACCCGGGACACTGAACACTGAAGCTTTCTTT
-,-,TRBV10-3,TRBJ1-1,CAISDATGLNTEAFF,TGTGCCATCAGTGATGCGACAGGCTTGAACACTGAAGCTTTCTTT
TRBD2,few,TRBV29-1,TRBJ2-3,CSVERASGRDTQYF,TGCAGCGTTGAAAGGGCTAGCGGGAGAGATACGCAGTATTTT